This T cell receptor (beta chain) was documented in a study of blood T cell repertoires in COVID-19. Study information: Nucleic acid was either cDNA or gDNA, and it came from T cells, B-cell-depleted T cells, or PBMCs.

In the study's own analysis: Scientists estimated how many nucleated cells there were by amplifying reference gene primers. Generated by immunoSEQ multiplex PCR, the TCRdb table keeps only in-frame clones and is missing some. V and J calls and clone size come straight from that table; D and trimming were deduced from the DNA. The table records about 330,000 clones, roughly 90% of them present only once. Germline trimming cut 1 base from V and 5 bases from J; bases unmatched to any gene: 6. In germline, CDR1 is LGHNA, CDR2 YSLEER. This CDR3 is built from 15 residues. Sequenced sample: peripheral blood. The TCR was taken from a man in his late teens or twenties who had recovered from COVID-19. The rearrangement links TRBV4-3 to TRBJ2-7; 9 bases are shared with TRBD1. The CDR3 is CASSQGRDRVDEQYF. The CDR3, as DNA: TGCGCCAGCAGCCAAGGGAGGGACAGGGTGGACGAGCAGTACTTC.